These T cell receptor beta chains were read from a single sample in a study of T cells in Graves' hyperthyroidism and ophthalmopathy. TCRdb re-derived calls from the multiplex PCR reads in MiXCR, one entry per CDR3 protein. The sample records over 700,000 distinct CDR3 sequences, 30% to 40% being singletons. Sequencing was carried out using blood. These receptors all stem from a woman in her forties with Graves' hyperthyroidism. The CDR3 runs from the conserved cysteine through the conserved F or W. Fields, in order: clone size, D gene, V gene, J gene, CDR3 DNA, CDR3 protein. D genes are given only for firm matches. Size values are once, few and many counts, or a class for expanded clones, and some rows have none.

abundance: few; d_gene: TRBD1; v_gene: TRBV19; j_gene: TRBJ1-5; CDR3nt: TGTGCCAGTAGATTCACAGGGGGCGGCAATCAGCCCCAGCATTTT; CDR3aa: CASRFTGGGNQPQHF
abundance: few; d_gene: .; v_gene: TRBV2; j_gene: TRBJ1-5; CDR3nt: TGTGCCAGCAGGGCAGAATTCTCAAATCAGCCCCAGCATTTT; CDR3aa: CASRAEFSNQPQHF
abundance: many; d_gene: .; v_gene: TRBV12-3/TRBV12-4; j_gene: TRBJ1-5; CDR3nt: TGTGCCAGCAGTTTAGGCGGGGGGGGCTGGCAGCCCCAGCATTTT; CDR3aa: CASSLGGGGWQPQHF
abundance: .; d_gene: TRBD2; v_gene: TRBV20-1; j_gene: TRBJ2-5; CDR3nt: TGCAGTGCTAGCGGGGGGTCGCGGACCCAGTACTTC; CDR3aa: CSASGGSRTQYF
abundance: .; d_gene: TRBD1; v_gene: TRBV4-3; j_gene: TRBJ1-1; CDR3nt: TGCGCCAGCAGCCGAGAACCTCCCGGGACAGCGGTGAGGACTGAAGCTTTCTTT; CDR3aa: CASSREPPGTAVRTEAFF
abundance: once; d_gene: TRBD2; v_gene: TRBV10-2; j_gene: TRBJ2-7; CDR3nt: TGTGCCAGCAGTTACGGAAATAGCGGGAGTTCCTACGAGCAGTACTTC; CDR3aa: CASSYGNSGSSYEQYF
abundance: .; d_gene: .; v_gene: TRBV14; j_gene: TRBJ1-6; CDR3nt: TGTGCCAGCAGCCAGGGGGATTGGTCACCCCTCCACTTT; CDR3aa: CASSQGDWSPLHF
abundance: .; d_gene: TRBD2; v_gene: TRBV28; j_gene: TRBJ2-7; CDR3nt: TGTGCCAGCAGTTTCCCTACTAGCGGGAAGCAGTACTTC; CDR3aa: CASSFPTSGKQYF
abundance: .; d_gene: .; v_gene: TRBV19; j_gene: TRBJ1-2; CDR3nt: TGTGCCGGTAGTACCCGGGCGAACTATGGCTACACCTTC; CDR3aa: CAGSTRANYGYTF
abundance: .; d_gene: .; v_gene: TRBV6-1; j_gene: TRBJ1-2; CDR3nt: TGTGCCAGCAGCCCTCGGACGCTGGGGGGCTACACCTTC; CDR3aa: CASSPRTLGGYTF
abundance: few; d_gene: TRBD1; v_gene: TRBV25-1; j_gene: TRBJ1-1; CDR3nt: TGTGCCAGCAGTATTTGGACAGGGCGCAACACTGAAGCTTTCTTT; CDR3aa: CASSIWTGRNTEAFF
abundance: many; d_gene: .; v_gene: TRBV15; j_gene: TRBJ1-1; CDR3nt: TGTGCCACCAGCAGGGACAGTGCGTCCACTGAAGCTTTCTTT; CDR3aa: CATSRDSASTEAFF
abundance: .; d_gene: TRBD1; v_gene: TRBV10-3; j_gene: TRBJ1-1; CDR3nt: TGTGCCAGCAGTTGCTGGGGACAGCCGAACACTGATGCTTTCTTT; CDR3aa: CASSCWGQPNTDAFF
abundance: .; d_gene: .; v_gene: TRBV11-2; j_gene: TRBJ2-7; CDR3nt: TGTGCCAGCAACTTAAACAGGTTTGGCGGGCAGTACTTC; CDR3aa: CASNLNRFGGQYF
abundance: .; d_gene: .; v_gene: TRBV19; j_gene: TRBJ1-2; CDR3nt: TGTGCCAGTAGTTCACAAAGGGGTTCGACATATGGCTACACCTTC; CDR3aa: CASSSQRGSTYGYTF
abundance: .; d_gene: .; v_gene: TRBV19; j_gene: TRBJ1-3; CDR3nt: TGTGCCAGCAATCAAGATGGAAACACCATATATTTT; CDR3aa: CASNQDGNTIYF
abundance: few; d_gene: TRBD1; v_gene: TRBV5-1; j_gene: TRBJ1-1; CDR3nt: TGCGCCAGCAGACGGGACAGGGACACTGAAGCTTTCTTT; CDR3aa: CASRRDRDTEAFF
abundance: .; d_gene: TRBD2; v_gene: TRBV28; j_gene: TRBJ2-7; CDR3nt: TGTGCCAGCCTTCGAGCGGGGGGAGGTGGCTCCTACGAGCAGTACTTC; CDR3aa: CASLRAGGGGSYEQYF
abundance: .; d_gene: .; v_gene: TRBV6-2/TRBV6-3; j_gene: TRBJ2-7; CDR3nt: TGTGCCAGCAGGCATAGGGACTCCTCGTACTTC; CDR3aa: CASRHRDSSYF
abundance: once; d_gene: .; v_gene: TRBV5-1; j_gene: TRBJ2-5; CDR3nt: TGCGCCAGCAGCTTGGCGCCAGGCGTGGAGACCCAGTACTTC; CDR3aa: CASSLAPGVETQYF
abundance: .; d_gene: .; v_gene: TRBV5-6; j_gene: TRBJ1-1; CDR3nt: TGTGCCAGCAGCTTGTTTCCGGGACATCGCACTGAAGCTTTCTTT; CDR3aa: CASSLFPGHRTEAFF
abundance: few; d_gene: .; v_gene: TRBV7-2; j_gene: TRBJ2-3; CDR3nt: TGTGCCAGCAGCCCAAGAGGGGGAGGGGGCGCAGATACGCAGTATTTT; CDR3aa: CASSPRGGGGADTQYF
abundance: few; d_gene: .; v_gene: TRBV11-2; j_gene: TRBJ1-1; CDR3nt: TGTGCCAGCAGCCCAACGGGACATTCGGTTCCTGAAGCTTTCTTT; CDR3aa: CASSPTGHSVPEAFF
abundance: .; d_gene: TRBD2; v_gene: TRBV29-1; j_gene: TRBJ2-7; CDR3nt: TGCAGCGTTGACGGGCGGGAGGGCCGACACGAGCAGTACTTC; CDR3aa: CSVDGREGRHEQYF
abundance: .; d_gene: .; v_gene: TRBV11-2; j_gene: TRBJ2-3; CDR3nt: TGTGCCAGCAGTCCCCTAATAGATACGCAGTATTTT; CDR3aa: CASSPLIDTQYF
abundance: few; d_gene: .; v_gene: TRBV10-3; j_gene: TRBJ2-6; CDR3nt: TGTGCCATCAGGGACCAGGGGGCCAACGTCCTGACTTTC; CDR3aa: CAIRDQGANVLTF
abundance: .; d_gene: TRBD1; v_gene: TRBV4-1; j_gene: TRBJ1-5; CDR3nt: TGCGCCAGCAGCCAAGACAGGGGGCTGGCCCAGCATTTT; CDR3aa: CASSQDRGLAQHF
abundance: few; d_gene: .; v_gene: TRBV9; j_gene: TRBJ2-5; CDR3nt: TGTGCCAGCAGCTCATCCGGCCTGGGGGGACATCCCTACTTC; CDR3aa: CASSSSGLGGHPYF
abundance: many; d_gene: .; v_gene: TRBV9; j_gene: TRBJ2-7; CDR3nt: TGTGCCAGCAGCCCGAAACAGGTGTTCTACGAGCAGTACTTC; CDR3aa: CASSPKQVFYEQYF
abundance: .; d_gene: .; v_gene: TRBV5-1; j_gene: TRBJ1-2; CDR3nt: TGTGCCAGCAGCGCGTCCAGGGGAGTGCCGGCCTATGGAGGCTACACCTTC; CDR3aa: CASSASRGVPAYGGYTF
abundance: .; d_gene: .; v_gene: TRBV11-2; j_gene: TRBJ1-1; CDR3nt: TGTGCCGGCAGCGACTCCCGAGTGAACACTGAAGCTTTCTTT; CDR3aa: CAGSDSRVNTEAFF
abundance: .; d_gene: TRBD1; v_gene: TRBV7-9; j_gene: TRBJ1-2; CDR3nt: TGTGCCAGCAGTTTTTTTGGCGGCGGGACAGCAAACTATGGCTACACCTTC; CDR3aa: CASSFFGGGTANYGYTF
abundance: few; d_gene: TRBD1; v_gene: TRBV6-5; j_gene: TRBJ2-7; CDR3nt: TGTGCCAGCAGTTATGGAGGACAGGGGGCAGGATACGAGCAGTACTTC; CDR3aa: CASSYGGQGAGYEQYF
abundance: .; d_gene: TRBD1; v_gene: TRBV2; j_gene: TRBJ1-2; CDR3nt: TGTGCCAGCAGCCCCGGGACAGCTAAGATCGGCTACACCTTC; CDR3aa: CASSPGTAKIGYTF
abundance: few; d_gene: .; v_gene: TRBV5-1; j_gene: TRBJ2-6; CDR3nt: TGCGCCAGCAGCCAGGGTGCCATACCTTCTGGGGCCAACGTCCTGACTTTC; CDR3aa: CASSQGAIPSGANVLTF
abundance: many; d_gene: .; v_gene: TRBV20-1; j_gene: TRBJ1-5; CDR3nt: TGCAGTGCTACCCAGGGAGCTAGCAATCAGCCCCAGCATTTT; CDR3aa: CSATQGASNQPQHF
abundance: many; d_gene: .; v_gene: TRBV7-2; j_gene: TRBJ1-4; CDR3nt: TGTGCCAGCAGCCCAGGTGCGGATGAAAAACTGTTTTTT; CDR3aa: CASSPGADEKLFF
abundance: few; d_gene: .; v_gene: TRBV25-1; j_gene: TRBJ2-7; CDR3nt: TGTGCCACCCGGGACAAGTCCTACGAGCAGTACTTC; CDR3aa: CATRDKSYEQYF
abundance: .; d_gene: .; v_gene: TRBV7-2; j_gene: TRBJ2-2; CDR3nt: TGTGCCAGCAGCTTACAACAGGACCCCACCGGGGAGCTGTTTTTT; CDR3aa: CASSLQQDPTGELFF
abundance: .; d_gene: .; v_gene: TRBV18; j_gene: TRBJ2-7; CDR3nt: TGTGCCAGCTCACCCGCTTCTAGGGAGCAGTACTTC; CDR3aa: CASSPASREQYF
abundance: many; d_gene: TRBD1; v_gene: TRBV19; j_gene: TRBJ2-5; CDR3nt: TGTGCCAGTAGTAAGGCCGCCTCAGGACAGGGAGGAGAGACCCAGTACTTC; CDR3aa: CASSKAASGQGGETQYF
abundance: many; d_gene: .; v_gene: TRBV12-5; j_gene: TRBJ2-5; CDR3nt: TGTGCTAGTGGCTATCTAGGGGGGGAGGGAGAGACCCAGTACTTC; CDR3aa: CASGYLGGEGETQYF
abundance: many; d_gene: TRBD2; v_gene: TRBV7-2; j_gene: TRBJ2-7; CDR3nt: TGTGCCAGCACATGGACTAGCGGCTCCTACGAGCAGTACTTC; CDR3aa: CASTWTSGSYEQYF
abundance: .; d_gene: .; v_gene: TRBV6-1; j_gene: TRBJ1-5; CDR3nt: TGTGCCAGCAGTGGGGGATCGGGCAATCAGCCCCAGCATTTT; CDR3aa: CASSGGSGNQPQHF
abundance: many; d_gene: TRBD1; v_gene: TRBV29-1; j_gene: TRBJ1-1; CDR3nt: TGCAGCGCCGACAGGGGGAACACTGAAGCTTTCTTT; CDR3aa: CSADRGNTEAFF
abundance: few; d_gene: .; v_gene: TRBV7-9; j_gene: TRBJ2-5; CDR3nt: TGTGCCAGCAGCTTAGGCGCAGTAAAAGAGACCCAGTACTTC; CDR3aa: CASSLGAVKETQYF
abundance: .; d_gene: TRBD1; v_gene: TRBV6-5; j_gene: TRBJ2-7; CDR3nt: TGTGCCAGCAGTCGGACAGGATCTAGATCCTACGAGCAGTACTTC; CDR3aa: CASSRTGSRSYEQYF
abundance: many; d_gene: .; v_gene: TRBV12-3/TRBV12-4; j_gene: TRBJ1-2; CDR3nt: TGTGCCAGCAGCGCAGGGGTAGCGAGTGGCTACACCTTC; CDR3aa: CASSAGVASGYTF
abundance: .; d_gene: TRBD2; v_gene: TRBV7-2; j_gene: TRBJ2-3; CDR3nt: TGTGCCAGCAGCCTCACGGGACTAGCGACGCCTCGGAATACGCAGTATTTT; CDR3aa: CASSLTGLATPRNTQYF
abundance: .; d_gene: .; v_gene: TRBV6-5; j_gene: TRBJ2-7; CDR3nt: TGTGCCAGCAGTTACGACCTGAGTTACGAGCAGTACTTC; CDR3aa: CASSYDLSYEQYF
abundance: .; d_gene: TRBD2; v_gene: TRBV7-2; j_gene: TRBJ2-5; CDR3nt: TGTGCCAGCAGCATACTAGCGTACCTCCAAGAGACCCAGTACTTC; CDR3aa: CASSILAYLQETQYF